The 15 T cell receptor beta chains below all came from one sample that was sequenced in a study of patients and donors after allogeneic stem cell transplantation. MiXCR, applied by TCRdb to the RT-PCR reads, yields one record per CDR3 protein. The sample has roughly 880,000 distinct CDR3 sequences, under 20% seen once. Sequences were obtained from blood, either unsorted or a sorted T cell fraction (not recorded which). These TCRs come from a human donor who was either an allogeneic HSCT recipient or a stem cell or donor lymphocyte infusion donor (not recorded which). It is not recorded whose cells these are; they may come from a transplant donor.

This clonotype was seen repeatedly, ten times or more. The genes are TRBV4-3 and TRBJ2-7; weak D call: TRBD1 (6 bases). CDR3 length equals 14 residues. Germline assignment: CDR1 LGHNA and CDR2 YSLEER. V was clipped by 3 bases and J by 3 bases, with 12 bases between them. The CDR3, as DNA: TGCGCCAGCAGCCAGGGACAAAACGACTACGAGCAGTACTTC. This codes for CASSQGQNDYEQYF.

This rearrangement joins TRBV9 to TRBJ2-3; D is unclear. The CDR3 is 15 residues long. V lost 2 bases and J lost 0, with 10 bases in between. Germline V lookup: CDR1 SGDLS, CDR2 YYNGEE. The CDR3 protein is CASSVLVTSTDTQYF. In DNA form, the CDR3 reads TGTGCCAGCAGCGTTCTCGTGACTAGCACAGATACGCAGTATTTT.

The V gene is TRBV5-1, the J gene TRBJ2-7; 10 nucleotides match TRBD1. V trimming: 3 bases; J trimming: 7 bases; junction bases outside the gene matches: 10. Per the germline V gene, CDR1 is SGHRS and CDR2 is YFSETQ. This CDR3 spans 15 amino acids. The CDR3 DNA is TGCGCCAGCAGCTACCGACAGGGGGCGCCGGGGGAGCAGTACTTC. Protein: CASSYRQGAPGEQYF.

This clonotype was picked up many times. The rearrangement joins TRBV11-2 to TRBJ2-2; 8 bases match TRBD1. This CDR3 spans 15 amino acids. Per the germline V gene, CDR1 is SGHAT and CDR2 is FQNNGV. The V gene end was trimmed by 2 bases and the J gene end by 5 bases; junction bases not matched to a gene: 4. The CDR3 region is CASSLRTGWTGELFF. The CDR3 nucleotides are TGTGCCAGCAGCTTAAGGACAGGGTGGACCGGGGAGCTGTTTTTT.

This clonotype was found a few times. As DNA, the CDR3 is TGTGCCAGCAGTGAAAATTCAGGGTTAGCGGGGCCCTCTAGCACAGATACGCAGTATTTT. This sequence encodes CASSENSGLAGPSSTDTQYF. The chain combines TRBV6-1 with TRBJ2-3, with 8 bases lining up with TRBD2. The CDR3 contains 20 residues. Germline CDR1 is MNHNS and CDR2 is SASEGT. Trimming at V came to 2 bases and at J to 0 bases, leaving 16 bases not matched to a gene.

This clonotype was counted between two and nine times. This chain joins TRBV3-1 and TRBJ1-2; TRBD1 is a possible D gene (5 bases). V lost 3 bases and J 8 bases, leaving 22 bases between the germline ends. This CDR3 is 16 amino acids long. Germline V CDR1 and CDR2: LGHDT, YNNKEL (reference sequence). CDR3 nucleotide sequence: TGTGCCAGCAGCCACCTGTTGGTCACTGGGGCTAAGGGCTACACCTTC. Amino acid sequence: CASSHLLVTGAKGYTF.

The chain combines TRBV11-2 with TRBJ2-1, with D possibly matching TRBD2 (5 bases). The CDR3 runs to 15 residues. The ends were cut back, 8 bases at V and 2 bases at J, with 16 bases in the middle. CDR1 and CDR2 from the germline V gene are SGHAT and FQNNGV. DNA for the CDR3: TGTGCCAGCGGAAGGTTGAGGGTCCCCTACAATGAGCAGTTCTTC. Amino acids: CASGRLRVPYNEQFF. Together with reference TRBV11-2 and TRBJ2-1, the CDR3 gives the full variable domain: EAGVAQSPRYKIIEKRQSVAFWCNPISGHATLYWYQQILGQGPKLLIQFQNNGVVDDSQLPKDRFSAERLKGVDSTLKIQPAKLEDSAVYLCASGRLRVPYNEQFFGPGTRLTVL.

Only a few counts were recorded for this clonotype. The V call is TRBV7-2, the J call TRBJ2-1; D is possibly TRBD1 (5 bases). Germline CDR1 reads SGHTA; CDR2 reads FQGNSA. CDR3 length equals 17 residues. Between the trimmed V and J ends, which lost 2 bases and 4 bases, there was a span of 18 bases. The CDR3 DNA follows: TGTGCCAGCAGCTTAAGGTCTTCCAGGGAAATGTACAATGAGCAGTTCTTC. This translates into CASSLRSSREMYNEQFF.

J is TRBJ1-2 and V is TRBV9; 7 nucleotides line up with TRBD1. V was clipped by 2 bases and J by 5 bases; unmatched bases: 3. The CDR3 length is 13 residues. Germline CDR1 reads SGDLS; CDR2 reads YYNGEE. CDR3 residues: CASSVETGYGYTF. Here the CDR3 DNA reads TGTGCCAGCAGCGTTGAGACAGGGTATGGCTACACCTTC.

V gene TRBV7-3 combines with J gene TRBJ1-5; weak D call: TRBD1 (5 bases). Germline V lookup: CDR1 SGHTA, CDR2 FQGTGA. The CDR3 covers 15 residues. Trimming left V 2 bases short and J 1 base short, with 9 bases between. The CDR3 coding sequence is TGTGCCAGCAGCTTACAGGGCGGGAGCAATCAGCCCCAGCATTTT. This sequence encodes CASSLQGGSNQPQHF.

The sample holds a few counts of this clonotype. The chain is built from TRBV3-1 and TRBJ2-7; unclear D gene. Germline V gives CDR1 LGHDT, CDR2 YNNKEL (reference sequence). The CDR3 contains 16 residues. V lost 2 bases, J lost 0 bases, and 14 bases lay in between. For the CDR3, the DNA is TGTGCCAGCAGCCAACCCGACGAGGCGGACTCCTACGAGCAGTACTTC. Amino acids: CASSQPDEADSYEQYF.

The chain recombines TRBV7-9 with TRBJ2-5; 8 bases map to TRBD1. Germline-derived CDR1 and CDR2 are SEHNR and FQNEAQ (reference sequence). CDR3 size: 16 residues. With V trimmed by 5 bases and J by 1 base, 9 bases remained unmatched. The CDR3 region has the DNA TGTGCCAGCAGCCCCGTTGACAGGGGTTTCCAAGAGACCCAGTACTTC. Its protein is CASSPVDRGFQETQYF.

The chain is built from TRBV15 and TRBJ1-2; TRBD1 is a possible D gene (5 bases). CDR3 length: 14 amino acids. V was cut by 2 bases and J by 8 bases, with 15 bases left in between. Germline CDR1 LNHNV, CDR2 YYDKDF (reference sequence). CDR3 in DNA: TGTGCCACCAGCAGACGTATCCAGGGTTCCGGCTACACCTTC. It translates to CATSRRIQGSGYTF.

The sample holds a few counts of this clonotype. The chain links TRBV12-3 or TRBV12-4 to TRBJ1-4; 10 nucleotides match TRBD1. The V gene end was trimmed by 4 bases and the J gene end by 7 bases; junction bases not matched to a gene: 6. CDR3 length equals 15 residues. The CDR3 region is CASSSRQGAREKLFF. The CDR3 DNA sequence: TGTGCCAGCAGTTCACGACAGGGGGCGCGTGAAAAACTGTTTTTT.

This clonotype appeared many times. V gene TRBV12-3 or TRBV12-4 combines with J gene TRBJ2-2; the D is unclear. This CDR3 has 14 residues. Trimming took off 8 bases at V and 1 base at J, with 11 bases between the two ends. This CDR3 is CASSPRRNTGELFF. For the CDR3, the DNA is TGTGCCAGCTCACCACGGAGGAACACCGGGGAGCTGTTTTTT.